This T cell receptor beta chain derives from a study of T cells in Graves' hyperthyroidism and ophthalmopathy. Whole-study context: Peripheral blood was taken when the disease was first diagnosed, before any treatment began.

This clonotype came up many times. Its antigen remains unidentified. Study-level results: Also found in blood were most expanded thyroid clonotypes above 0.001.

There were TCR beta CDR3 regions amplified from RNA transcripts. An initial round of RT-PCR targeting the TCR CDR3 relied on the HTBI primer set. One entry per CDR3 protein results from TCRdb running MiXCR on the multiplex PCR reads. This table holds approximately 380,000 distinct CDR3 sequences, about an eighth found once. Germline V gene data show CDR1 as MNHEY and CDR2 as SMNVEV (reference sequence). V was cut by 5 bases and J by 5 bases, with 13 bases left in between. CDR3 size: 14 residues. The chain joins TRBV27 to TRBJ2-1; D may be TRBD2 (6 bases). The TCR comes from a man aged 50 or older with Graves' ophthalmopathy. Sequencing was performed on blood. CDR3 region: CASSVRDLDNEQFF. CDR3 nucleotides: TGTGCCAGCAGTGTCCGGGACTTGGACAATGAGCAGTTCTTC.